Sequencing of this T cell receptor beta chain was carried out in a study of blood T cell repertoires in COVID-19. About the research overall: Spain, Italy and the United States supplied samples that represented acute and convalescent COVID-19. In each case, the material was cDNA or gDNA derived from T cells, B-cell-depleted T cells, or PBMCs.

Germline V CDR1 and CDR2: SQVTM, ANQGSEA. The CDR3 is 12 residues long. V lost 6 bases and J 5 bases, leaving 10 bases between the germline ends. Data came from immunoSEQ multiplex PCR; TCRdb stores just in-frame clones and leaves some out. This table holds tens of thousands of clones, roughly 85% found once. The clonotype originates from a human donor with acute or convalescent COVID-19. The donor label of this sample is uncertain. This chain connects TRBV29-1 to TRBJ2-2; D perhaps matches TRBD2 (5 bases). Sequencing used peripheral blood. In nucleotides, the CDR3 is TGCAGCGTACGAACTAGGACCGGGGAGCTGTTTTTT. It translates to CSVRTRTGELFF.